Below, 29 T cell receptor beta chains from the same sample are listed, as sequenced in a study of CD8 T cells in Susac syndrome (dated 2019 in TCRdb). Library preparation was by the immunoSEQ multiplex PCR assay. RNA was extracted with the RNeasy kit and 0.5 to 1 ug was reverse transcribed using random hexamers. TCRdb reprocessing: public reads trimmed at Q25 with fastp, clones called with MiXCR, in-frame beta chains kept. CDR3 protein duplicates are merged, each entry listing the most common genes and DNA. This sample lists 180,000 or so distinct CDR3 sequences; approximately 96% were detected once. The ten largest clones take up approximately 0.09% of the sample. Material: CD4+ T cells from PBMCs. The receptors stem from a human donor with multiple sclerosis.

The chain is built from TRBV20-1 and TRBJ1-1; no clear D. Deletions cut 6 bases from V and 7 bases from J, with 9 bases between. The germline V gene has CDR1 DFQATT and CDR2 SNEGSKA (reference sequence). There are 10 residues in the CDR3. As DNA, the CDR3 is TGCAGTGCGGGAAGGATTGAAGCTTTCTTT. Its protein product is CSAGRIEAFF.

The chain recombines TRBV30 with TRBJ2-7; unclear D gene. Germline V gene data show CDR1 as GTSNPN and CDR2 as SVGIG (reference sequence). V was pared by 1 base and J by 5 bases, with 12 bases between. This CDR3 is built from 13 residues. The chain's CDR3 is CAWSADPRDEQYF. The CDR3 bases are TGTGCCTGGAGTGCCGACCCGAGAGACGAGCAGTACTTC. Full variable domain (rest looked up from reference TRBV30 and TRBJ2-7): SQTIHQWPATLVQPVGSPLSLECTVEGTSNPNLYWYRQAAGRGLQLLFYSVGIGQISSEVPQNLSASRPQDRQFILSSKKLLLSDSGFYLCAWSADPRDEQYFGPGTRLTVT.

The gene calls are TRBV3-1 and TRBJ2-5; maybe TRBD2 (5 bases). This CDR3 is 16 amino acids long. Trimming stripped 2 bases from V and 1 base from J, with 14 bases between. CDR1 and CDR2 from the germline V gene are LGHDT and YNNKEL (reference sequence). The CDR3, as DNA: TGTGCCAGCAGCCAATTCGCAAGGACTCCCCAAGAGACCCAGTACTTC. Translated, it gives CASSQFARTPQETQYF.

This chain connects TRBV20-1 to TRBJ1-6; D ambiguous. The CDR3 is 15 amino acids. CDR1 DFQATT and CDR2 SNEGSKA come from the germline V gene (reference sequence). V dropped 6 bases and J dropped 0 bases, with 12 bases sitting between them. The CDR3 loop reads CSAYRSLSYNSPLHF. For the CDR3, the DNA is TGCAGTGCCTATAGATCCCTCTCCTATAATTCACCCCTCCACTTT.

V gene TRBV30 combines with J gene TRBJ2-3, with D possibly TRBD2 on 5 matching bases. With 2 bases removed from V and 5 bases from J, the gap between germline ends came to 8 bases. The CDR3 is 12 residues long. The germline CDR1 and CDR2 sequences are GTSNPN and SVGIG (reference sequence). The CDR3 loop reads CAWSPGGDTQYF. DNA of the CDR3: TGTGCCTGGAGTCCCGGAGGAGATACGCAGTATTTT.

The gene calls are TRBV24-1 and TRBJ2-7; D is perhaps TRBD1 (6 bases). The germline CDR1 and CDR2 sequences are KGHDR and SFDVKD. Trimming shortened V by 3 bases and J by 4 bases, and 9 bases separated the two germline ends. The CDR3 extends over 13 amino acids. CDR3 nucleotide sequence: TGTGCCACCAGTGATCCACAGGGATACGAGCAGTACTTC. As protein: CATSDPQGYEQYF.

V gene TRBV20-1 combines with J gene TRBJ1-6; 11 nucleotides line up with TRBD1. Germline-derived CDR1 and CDR2 are DFQATT and SNEGSKA (reference sequence). The ends lost 0 bases at V and 7 bases at J; junction bases unmatched: 2. The CDR3 loop spans 15 amino acids. The CDR3 DNA follows: TGCAGTGCTAGAGACGGGACAGGGGGGAATTCACCCCTCCACTTT. Amino acid sequence: CSARDGTGGNSPLHF.

This chain joins TRBV7-9 and TRBJ2-3; D gene ambiguous. The CDR3 is 12 residues long. Per the germline V gene, CDR1 is SEHNR and CDR2 is FQNEAQ (reference sequence). V lost 1 base, J lost 6 bases, and 5 bases lay in between. In DNA, the CDR3 is TGTGCCAGCAGCTTAGGTAGGGATACGCAGTATTTT. Its protein is CASSLGRDTQYF.

This clonotype was detected once. The chain couples TRBV29-1 to TRBJ2-2, with D unclear. Trimming cost V 6 bases and J 4 bases, with 12 bases left between them. This CDR3 has 13 amino acids. Germline V lookup: CDR1 SQVTM, CDR2 ANQGSEA. The CDR3 is CSVLGPATGELFF. In DNA form, the CDR3 reads TGCAGCGTCCTCGGACCAGCCACCGGGGAGCTGTTTTTT.

The chain joins TRBV15 to TRBJ1-5, with TRBD1 identical over 8 bases. The V gene end was trimmed by 5 bases and the J gene end by 0 bases; junction bases not matched to a gene: 12. Germline-derived CDR1 and CDR2 are LNHNV and YYDKDF (reference sequence). This CDR3 comprises 18 residues. CDR3 in DNA: TGTGCCACCAGCCTATCGACAGGGGAGGCATATAGCAATCAGCCCCAGCATTTT. Protein sequence: CATSLSTGEAYSNQPQHF.

The V gene is TRBV15, the J gene TRBJ2-7, with 10 bases identical to TRBD1. Germline V gene data show CDR1 as LNHNV and CDR2 as YYDKDF (reference sequence). Germline trimming cut 5 bases from V and 5 bases from J; bases unmatched to any gene: 15. The CDR3 totals 17 residues. CDR3 coding DNA: TGTGCCACCAGCCGAGTACCGGGACAGGGGCCGGATGACGAGCAGTACTTC. Protein sequence: CATSRVPGQGPDDEQYF.

The sample holds one count of this clonotype. V usage is TRBV2 and J usage is TRBJ1-6; no firm D call. The CDR3 length is 15 residues. With 7 bases removed from V and 7 bases from J, the gap between germline ends came to 17 bases. Looked up from germline, CDR1 is SNHLY and CDR2 is FYNNEI. CDR3 nucleotides: TGTGCCAGCACCACAACAGACGGATCGAATTCACCCCTCCACTTT. Translation: CASTTTDGSNSPLHF.

The rearrangement uses TRBV30 and TRBJ2-2; 10 bases align to TRBD1. V lost 3 bases and J lost 4; bases outside the gene matches: 8. The CDR3 sequence is 16 residues long. The germline V gene has CDR1 GTSNPN and CDR2 SVGIG (reference sequence). The CDR3: CAWSDIRDRGTGELFF. CDR3 nucleotides: TGTGCCTGGAGCGACATCCGGGACAGGGGCACCGGGGAGCTGTTTTTT.

As for this clonotype: The junction and the germline gene differ at one end; a read error may be behind it. The chain links TRBV7-7 to TRBJ1-6; no clear D gene. Germline CDR1 and CDR2: SSHAT and FNYEAQ (reference sequence). CDR3 length equals 13 residues. Written as DNA, the CDR3 is TGTGCTAGCAGCTCAAGTGGGAGTTCACCCCTCCACTTT. It is translated as CASSSSGSSPLHF.

This clonotype is a singleton in its sample. The chain links TRBV6-2 or TRBV6-3 to TRBJ2-6; D call uncertain. Germline lookup yields CDR1 MNHEY and CDR2 SVGEGT. This CDR3 has 15 residues. V lost 4 bases and J 0 bases, leaving 7 bases between the germline ends. CDR3 sequence: CASSSFHSGANVLTF. The DNA for the CDR3 is TGTGCCAGCAGTTCTTTCCACTCTGGGGCCAACGTCCTGACTTTC.

The chain recombines TRBV7-2 with TRBJ2-1; 8 bases match TRBD2. CDR1 SGHTA and CDR2 FQGNSA come from the germline V gene. J gave up 3 bases and V 9 bases, and 7 bases lay outside the gene matches. This CDR3 comprises 14 residues. CDR3 sequence (DNA): TGTGCCAGTAGACTCGGGGGGGACTACAATGAGCAGTTCTTC. Translated: CASRLGGDYNEQFF.

CDR3 region: CASSPQDRPTYGYTF. For the CDR3, the DNA is TGTGCCAGCAGCCCTCAGGACAGGCCGACCTATGGCTACACCTTC. V usage is TRBV14 and J usage is TRBJ1-2; 7 bases line up with TRBD1. The CDR3 spans 15 residues. The V and J ends lost 4 bases and 4 bases, in that order; junction bases with no gene match: 9. Germline V gene data show CDR1 as SGHDN and CDR2 as FVKESK.

The V and J genes are TRBV7-3 and TRBJ1-2; 10 bases are shared with TRBD1. The J segment lost 0 bases and the V segment lost 0 bases, leaving 1 base of the junction unmatched. From germline, CDR1 is SGHTA and CDR2 FQGTGA. CDR3 length: 16 amino acids. In DNA, the CDR3 is TGTGCCAGCAGCTTAACGGGGACAGGGGCTAACTATGGCTACACCTTC. Amino acid sequence: CASSLTGTGANYGYTF.

V and J are TRBV12-3 or TRBV12-4 and TRBJ1-2; D might be TRBD1 (5 bases). CDR3 length equals 13 residues. V gave up 3 bases and J gave up 4 bases, with 9 bases separating them. The CDR3 loop reads CASSLGQSYGYTF. CDR3 coding DNA: TGTGCCAGCAGTTTGGGGCAGTCCTATGGCTACACCTTC.

V is TRBV27 and J is TRBJ2-5, with TRBD1 as a possible D gene (6 bases). V was clipped by 7 bases and J by 4 bases, with 19 bases between them. CDR3 size: 15 residues. The germline gives CDR1 MNHEY, CDR2 SMNVEV (reference sequence). This chain's CDR3 is CASKGQGISRETQYF. The CDR3, as DNA: TGTGCCAGCAAAGGGCAGGGGATTAGCCGAGAGACCCAGTACTTC.

V is TRBV20-1 and J is TRBJ2-5; D perhaps matches TRBD1 (5 bases). The CDR3 has 14 residues. Trimming left V 4 bases short and J 5 bases short, with 17 bases between. Germline CDR1 DFQATT, CDR2 SNEGSKA (reference sequence). The CDR3 sequence is CSAKGFSAGETQYF. As DNA, the CDR3 is TGCAGTGCTAAGGGGTTCTCAGCTGGGGAGACCCAGTACTTC.

This clonotype was seen just once. The V and J genes are TRBV20-1 and TRBJ2-7; D is uncertain. The CDR3 spans 12 residues. V lost 1 base and J lost 6, with 10 bases in between. Germline lookup yields CDR1 DFQATT and CDR2 SNEGSKA (reference sequence). The CDR3 loop is CSARGTTSEQYF. Written as DNA, the CDR3 is TGCAGTGCTAGAGGTACTACCTCCGAGCAGTACTTC.

The rearrangement joins TRBV6-2 or TRBV6-3 to TRBJ2-5; possible D gene TRBD2, 5 bases. This CDR3 has 13 amino acids. The germline V gene has CDR1 MNHEY and CDR2 SVGEGT. Trimming removed 2 bases from V and 5 bases from J, with 9 bases in between. This CDR3 is CASSYAGMETQYF. The CDR3 nucleotides are TGTGCCAGCAGTTACGCGGGCATGGAGACCCAGTACTTC.

This rearrangement joins TRBV5-6 to TRBJ1-6; D perhaps matches TRBD1 (6 bases). Germline CDR1 and CDR2: SGHDT and YYEEEE. The CDR3 sequence is 14 residues long. V was clipped by 6 bases and J by 3 bases, with 10 bases between them. In nucleotides, the CDR3 is TGTGCCAGCACGGGGGGCCGCTATAATTCACCCCTCCACTTT. This codes for CASTGGRYNSPLHF.

This clonotype is a singleton in its sample. This chain links TRBV29-1 with TRBJ2-7, with D possibly TRBD1 on 8 matching bases. From germline, CDR1 is SQVTM and CDR2 ANQGSEA. V lost 4 bases, J lost 3 bases, and 16 bases lay in between. The CDR3 consists of 14 residues. Here the CDR3 DNA reads TGCAGCGTTGCCAGGGAGGGACAGGTCTACGAGCAGTACTTC. It translates to CSVAREGQVYEQYF.

The chain couples TRBV14 to TRBJ2-2; D might be TRBD1 or TRBD2, each matching 5 bases. V was trimmed by 1 base and J by 0 bases, leaving 9 bases between them. The germline V gene has CDR1 SGHDN and CDR2 FVKESK. The CDR3 spans 16 residues. The CDR3 DNA sequence: TGTGCCAGCAGCCAAGTCGGGGCCTCGAACACCGGGGAGCTGTTTTTT. It yields the protein CASSQVGASNTGELFF. The full variable domain, in which reference TRBV14 and TRBJ2-2 provide the parts outside the CDR3, is EAGVTQFPSHSVIEKGQTVTLRCDPISGHDNLYWYRRVMGKEIKFLLHFVKESKQDESGMPNNRFLAERTGGTYSTLKVQPAELEDSGVYFCASSQVGASNTGELFFGEGSRLTVL.

The chain employs TRBV15 and TRBJ2-4; the D is unclear. The germline V gene encodes CDR1 LNHNV and CDR2 YYDKDF (reference sequence). Trimming took off 1 base at V and 14 bases at J, with 18 bases between the two ends. The CDR3 consists of 14 residues. The CDR3 sequence is CATSRAESGAEKYF. For the CDR3, the DNA is TGTGCCACCAGCAGAGCTGAAAGTGGTGCGGAGAAGTACTTC.

This chain links TRBV7-9 with TRBJ1-1; D gene ambiguous. This CDR3 has 13 amino acids. V was shortened by 1 base and J by 3 bases, with 6 bases between the two germline ends. Germline V CDR1 and CDR2: SEHNR, FQNEAQ (reference sequence). The CDR3 loop reads CASSLEWDTEAFF. The CDR3 nucleotides read TGTGCCAGCAGCTTAGAGTGGGACACTGAAGCTTTCTTT. Variable domain in full (rest from reference TRBV7-9 and TRBJ1-1): DTGVSQNPRHKITKRGQNVTFRCDPISEHNRLYWYRQTLGQGPEFLTYFQNEAQLEKSRLLSDRFSAERPKGSFSTLEIQRTEQGDSAMYLCASSLEWDTEAFFGQGTRLTVV.

This chain connects TRBV12-3 or TRBV12-4 to TRBJ2-1, with D perhaps matching TRBD1 (6 bases). Trimming stripped 6 bases from V and 7 bases from J, with 19 bases between. The CDR3 has 15 residues. CDR3 residues: CASRAPRGLGNEQFF. CDR3 nucleotide sequence: TGTGCCAGCAGGGCACCCAGGGGCCTAGGAAATGAGCAGTTCTTC.